These 3 T cell receptor beta chains were sequenced from one sample in a study of a mutant IDH1 vaccine in newly diagnosed glioma. The repertoire was sequenced with immunoSEQ multiplex PCR; TCRdb's copy has only in-frame clones and lacks some. The sample lists some 61,000 clones; roughly 84% were seen once. Time point noted: week 35, safety follow-up. The content of each vaccine dose was 300 ug of mutant IDH1 20-mer peptide, and topical imiquimod accompanied it. Their antigens are not known. The input for sequencing was PBMCs, taken from a glioma patient whose treatment included an IDH1 peptide vaccine. These TCRs come from a man aged 18 to 30 with glioma.

The gene calls are TRBV9 and TRBJ1-1; no reliable D call. Deletions cut 0 bases from V and 7 bases from J, with 13 bases between. Germline V gene data show CDR1 as SGDLS and CDR2 as YYNGEE. This CDR3 has 14 residues. The CDR3 coding sequence is TGTGCCAGCAGCGTAGGAGCAGGAGACTTTGAAGCTTTCTTT. Amino acids: CASSVGAGDFEAFF.

The J gene is TRBJ1-1, the V gene TRBV18; TRBD1 aligns across 7 bases. Germline V gene sequence: CDR1 KGHSH, CDR2 LQKENI. CDR3 length: 13 amino acids. The ends lost 3 bases at V and 5 bases at J; junction bases unmatched: 3. CDR3 nucleotide sequence: TGTGCCAGCTCACCCCAGGGGGGAACTGAAGCTTTCTTT. Translated, it gives CASSPQGGTEAFF.

The table lists this clone with a count of one. In nucleotides, the CDR3 is TGTGCCAGCTCACGGAACCGGGCCCTTGAAGCTTTCTTT. It yields the protein CASSRNRALEAFF. This sequence joins TRBV18 and TRBJ1-1; D uncertain. This CDR3 contains 13 residues. V lost 4 bases and J lost 7, with 13 bases in between. Germline V lookup: CDR1 KGHSH, CDR2 LQKENI.